The next 22 T cell receptor beta chains were all read from a single sample in a study of blood T cell repertoires in COVID-19. TCRdb's copy holds only in-frame clones and misses some; the assay was immunoSEQ multiplex PCR. The table records about 120,000 clones, 87% of them present only once. The source material was peripheral blood. The receptors here all came from a woman aged 70 to 79 with acute or convalescent COVID-19.

V and J are TRBV27 and TRBJ2-1; the match to TRBD1 covers 7 bases. This CDR3 spans 13 amino acids. V lost 3 bases and J lost 8; bases outside the gene matches: 4. Germline V lookup: CDR1 MNHEY, CDR2 SMNVEV (reference sequence). This chain's CDR3 is CASSLYDRDEQFF. CDR3 nucleotides: TGTGCCAGCAGTTTGTACGACAGGGATGAGCAGTTCTTC.

The V and J genes are TRBV7-3 and TRBJ2-2; 7 positions agree with TRBD1. J was trimmed by 1 base and V by 4 bases; bases with no gene match: 3. Germline V gene sequence: CDR1 SGHTA, CDR2 FQGTGA. This CDR3 is 15 amino acids long. The CDR3 loop is CASSSRDRNTGELFF. For the CDR3, the DNA is TGTGCCAGCAGCTCCAGGGACAGGAACACCGGGGAGCTGTTTTTT.

The V call is TRBV7-2, the J call TRBJ1-1; D gene ambiguous. V gave up 9 bases and J gave up 0 bases, with 11 bases separating them. The germline V gene encodes CDR1 SGHTA and CDR2 FQGNSA. The CDR3 totals 13 residues. The CDR3 spells CARRLLMNTEAFF. The DNA for the CDR3 is TGTGCCAGGAGGCTGCTGATGAACACTGAAGCTTTCTTT.

The rearrangement joins TRBV12-3 or TRBV12-4 to TRBJ1-1; D uncertain. Trimming took off 4 bases at V and 5 bases at J, with 8 bases between the two ends. This CDR3 region has 12 residues. The CDR3 reads CASSSGRTEAFF. The CDR3, as DNA: TGTGCCAGCAGTTCAGGTCGGACTGAAGCTTTCTTT.

This rearrangement joins TRBV20-1 to TRBJ1-1; D gene uncertain. V lost 5 bases to trimming and J lost 6 bases, with 10 bases between them. Germline V gene data show CDR1 as DFQATT and CDR2 as SNEGSKA (reference sequence). This CDR3 is built from 11 residues. CDR3 residues: CSAPKYAEAFF. The DNA of the CDR3 is TGCAGTGCTCCTAAGTACGCTGAAGCTTTCTTT.

This rearrangement joins TRBV7-2 to TRBJ1-2, with 8 bases identical to TRBD1. The ends lost 5 bases at V and 6 bases at J; junction bases unmatched: 17. This CDR3 has 17 residues. CDR1 and CDR2 (germline): SGHTA, FQGNSA. CDR3 amino acids: CASSPQTQAGGADGYTF. The CDR3 nucleotides read TGTGCCAGCAGCCCTCAGACCCAGGCAGGGGGCGCGGATGGCTACACCTTC. Drawing the rest from reference TRBV7-2 and TRBJ1-2, the complete variable domain is GAGVSQSPSNKVTEKGKDVELRCDPISGHTALYWYRQSLGQGLEFLIYFQGNSAPDKSGLPSDRFSAERTGGSVSTLTIQRTQQEDSAVYLCASSPQTQAGGADGYTFGSGTRLTVV.

The rearrangement joins TRBV5-1 to TRBJ2-5; TRBD2 matches at 10 bases. The CDR3 has 17 residues. In germline, CDR1 is SGHRS, CDR2 YFSETQ. Trimming at V came to 4 bases and at J to 2 bases, leaving 11 bases not matched to a gene. Here the CDR3 DNA reads TGCGCCAGCAGCCTGGGGGTAGCGGGAGGAATACAAGAGACCCAGTACTTC. This sequence encodes CASSLGVAGGIQETQYF.

The chain is built from TRBV15 and TRBJ1-5, with D hard to call. The CDR3 has 15 residues. CDR1 LNHNV and CDR2 YYDKDF come from the germline V gene (reference sequence). The V end was cut by 2 bases, the J end by 1 base, with 9 bases between. The CDR3 spells CATSRLGSSNQPQHF. DNA for the CDR3: TGTGCCACCAGCAGACTAGGCAGCAGCAATCAGCCCCAGCATTTT.

This sequence joins TRBV5-1 and TRBJ2-1, with 8 bases aligning to TRBD2. The trim removed 2 bases at V and 0 bases at J, leaving 4 bases unmatched. There are 16 residues in the CDR3. Germline V lookup: CDR1 SGHRS, CDR2 YFSETQ. The CDR3 reads CASSFTTSGSYNEQFF. In DNA, the CDR3 is TGCGCCAGCAGCTTCACTACTAGCGGCTCCTACAATGAGCAGTTCTTC.

This chain connects TRBV11-2 to TRBJ1-2; a possible D gene is TRBD1 (6 bases). This CDR3 comprises 15 residues. Deletions cut 4 bases from V and 6 bases from J, with 18 bases between. Germline CDR1 and CDR2: SGHAT and FQNNGV. The CDR3 DNA follows: TGTGCCAGCAGCTCCGACCGTCTCAGGGGCCATGGCTACACCTTC. This gives the protein CASSSDRLRGHGYTF. Drawing the rest from reference TRBV11-2 and TRBJ1-2, the complete variable domain is EAGVAQSPRYKIIEKRQSVAFWCNPISGHATLYWYQQILGQGPKLLIQFQNNGVVDDSQLPKDRFSAERLKGVDSTLKIQPAKLEDSAVYLCASSSDRLRGHGYTFGSGTRLTVV.

The rearrangement uses TRBV9 and TRBJ2-3; D remains ambiguous. V gave up 0 bases and J gave up 3 bases, with 5 bases separating them. The CDR3 runs 13 residues. Germline assignment: CDR1 SGDLS and CDR2 YYNGEE. CDR3 sequence: CASSVGLTDTQYF. CDR3 nucleotides: TGTGCCAGCAGCGTAGGACTTACAGATACGCAGTATTTT.

The chain combines TRBV7-9 with TRBJ2-7; D is perhaps TRBD2 (6 bases). Germline V lookup: CDR1 SEHNR, CDR2 FQNEAQ (reference sequence). Trimming took 4 bases from V and 1 from J, leaving 11 bases between them. The CDR3 has 14 amino acids. The DNA for the CDR3 is TGTGCCAGCAGCTCCCGGGGGTCGTCCTACGAGCAGTACTTC. The encoded protein is CASSSRGSSYEQYF.

V gene TRBV11-2 combines with J gene TRBJ1-3; 8 bases map to TRBD1. The germline V gene has CDR1 SGHAT and CDR2 FQNNGV. The trim removed 2 bases at V and 0 bases at J, leaving 6 bases unmatched. This CDR3 region has 17 residues. For the CDR3, the DNA is TGTGCCAGCAGCTTACCAGGGGGCCCTAGCTCTGGAAACACCATATATTTT. Translated, it gives CASSLPGGPSSGNTIYF.

This chain uses TRBV2 with TRBJ2-3; 12 bases line up with TRBD2. This CDR3 has 15 amino acids. The germline gives CDR1 SNHLY, CDR2 FYNNEI. J was trimmed by 6 bases and V by 0 bases; bases with no gene match: 1. CDR3 region: CASSEATSGGDTQYF. CDR3 nucleotide sequence: TGTGCCAGCAGTGAAGCGACTAGCGGGGGTGATACGCAGTATTTT.

This chain joins TRBV5-1 and TRBJ1-1, with D possibly being TRBD1 (6 bases). This CDR3 has 15 amino acids. CDR1 and CDR2 (germline): SGHRS, YFSETQ. V was cut by 1 base and J by 1 base, with 11 bases left in between. CDR3 amino acids: CASSLLRGSNTEAFF. CDR3 nucleotides: TGCGCCAGCAGCTTGCTTAGGGGGTCGAACACTGAAGCTTTCTTT.

This clone was found a few times. J is TRBJ2-7 and V is TRBV5-6; D is undetermined. CDR1 and CDR2 (germline): SGHDT, YYEEEE. Trimming removed 4 bases from V and 6 bases from J, with 14 bases in between. The CDR3 has 13 amino acids. CDR3 amino acids: CASSLALDFEQYF. The CDR3 DNA is TGTGCCAGCAGCCTCGCCCTAGATTTCGAGCAGTACTTC.

The rearrangement uses TRBV2 and TRBJ2-7, with 7 bases lining up with TRBD2. Germline V gene data show CDR1 as SNHLY and CDR2 as FYNNEI. Trimming at V came to 0 bases and at J to 7 bases, leaving 9 bases not matched to a gene. The CDR3 length is 15 residues. CDR3 sequence (DNA): TGTGCCAGCAGTGAAGCGCTGGGACTACCTTTAGAGCAGTACTTC. Translation: CASSEALGLPLEQYF.

V gene TRBV11-2 combines with J gene TRBJ2-2; 12 nucleotides line up with TRBD2. With 0 bases clipped from V and 5 bases from J, the junction kept 1 base outside the gene matches. This CDR3 has 16 residues. Germline CDR1 is SGHAT and CDR2 is FQNNGV. Here the CDR3 reads CASSLEGLAGTGELFF. As DNA, the CDR3 is TGTGCCAGCAGCTTAGAAGGACTAGCGGGGACCGGGGAGCTGTTTTTT.

The chain joins TRBV19 to TRBJ1-2; 9 bases match TRBD1. The germline gives CDR1 LNHDA, CDR2 SQIVND (reference sequence). Germline trimming cut 7 bases from V and 8 bases from J; bases unmatched to any gene: 14. The CDR3 covers 15 residues. The CDR3 nucleotides read TGTGCCAGTATCCGCGACAGGGGGGCCCCGGGAGGCTACACCTTC. Translated: CASIRDRGAPGGYTF. Together with reference TRBV19 and TRBJ1-2, the CDR3 gives the full variable domain: DGGITQSPKYLFRKEGQNVTLSCEQNLNHDAMYWYRQDPGQGLRLIYYSQIVNDFQKGDIAEGYSVSREKKESFPLTVTSAQKNPTAFYLCASIRDRGAPGGYTFGSGTRLTVV.

As DNA, the CDR3 is TGTGCCAGCACCCCGTCCAGGTCGGAGCTGTTTTTT. Its translation is CASTPSRSELFF. The chain has TRBV7-9 and TRBJ2-2; D is undetermined. From germline, CDR1 is SEHNR and CDR2 FQNEAQ (reference sequence). The CDR3 has 12 residues. Trimming took off 7 bases at V and 10 bases at J, with 13 bases between the two ends.

This chain uses TRBV12-3 or TRBV12-4 with TRBJ1-2, with 9 bases identical to TRBD1. Trimming took 7 bases from V and 6 from J; bases not matched to a gene: 6. The CDR3 spans 13 residues. The CDR3, as DNA: TGTGCCAGCACCCCCCGGACAGGGGATGGCTACACCTTC. As protein: CASTPRTGDGYTF.

This clone was detected once. This chain connects TRBV6-5 to TRBJ2-7; 8 bases are a match to TRBD1. The CDR3 is 14 amino acids. Germline V CDR1 and CDR2: MNHEY, SVGAGI. The trim removed 6 bases at V and 3 bases at J, leaving 7 bases unmatched. This CDR3 is CASSPGTGDYEQYF. DNA of the CDR3: TGTGCCAGCAGCCCCGGGACAGGCGACTACGAGCAGTACTTC.